Here is one T cell receptor beta chain with its context. The data were obtained in a study of blood T cell repertoires in COVID-19. About the study: From the United States, Italy and Spain came samples of acute and convalescent COVID-19.

Germline CDR1 reads KGHSH; CDR2 reads LQKENI. Trimming stripped 3 bases from V and 2 bases from J, with 14 bases between. This CDR3 has 15 amino acids. TCRdb's table, derived via immunoSEQ multiplex PCR, lists solely in-frame clones and lacks some. The data hold 350,000 to 400,000 clones, with 80% to 90% observed a single time. This sequence was found in a man between 18 and 29 years old who had recovered from COVID-19. This chain joins TRBV18 and TRBJ2-7, with a tentative D call TRBD1 (6 bases). Sequenced sample: PBMCs or T cells enriched from blood (not recorded which). This CDR3 is CASSPQPTGAYEQYF. CDR3 coding DNA: TGTGCCAGCTCACCCCAGCCGACAGGAGCCTACGAGCAGTACTTC.